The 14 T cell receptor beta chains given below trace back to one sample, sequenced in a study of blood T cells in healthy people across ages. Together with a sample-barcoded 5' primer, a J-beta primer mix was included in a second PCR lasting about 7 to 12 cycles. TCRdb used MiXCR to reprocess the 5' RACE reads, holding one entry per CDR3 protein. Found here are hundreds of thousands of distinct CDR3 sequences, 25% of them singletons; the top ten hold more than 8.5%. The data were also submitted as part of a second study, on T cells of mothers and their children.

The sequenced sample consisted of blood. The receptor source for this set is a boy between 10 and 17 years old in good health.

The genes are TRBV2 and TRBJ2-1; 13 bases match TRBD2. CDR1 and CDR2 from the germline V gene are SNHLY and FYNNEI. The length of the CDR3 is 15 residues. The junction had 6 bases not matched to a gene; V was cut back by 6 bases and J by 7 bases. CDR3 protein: CASSGGTSGENEQFF. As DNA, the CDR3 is TGTGCCAGCAGCGGGGGGACTAGCGGGGAGAATGAGCAGTTCTTC.

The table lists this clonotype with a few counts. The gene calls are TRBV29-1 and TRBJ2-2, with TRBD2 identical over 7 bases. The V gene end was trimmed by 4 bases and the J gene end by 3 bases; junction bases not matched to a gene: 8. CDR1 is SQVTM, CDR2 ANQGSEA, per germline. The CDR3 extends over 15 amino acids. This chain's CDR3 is CSVGETSFDTGELFF. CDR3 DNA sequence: TGCAGCGTTGGGGAGACTAGCTTTGACACCGGGGAGCTGTTTTTT.

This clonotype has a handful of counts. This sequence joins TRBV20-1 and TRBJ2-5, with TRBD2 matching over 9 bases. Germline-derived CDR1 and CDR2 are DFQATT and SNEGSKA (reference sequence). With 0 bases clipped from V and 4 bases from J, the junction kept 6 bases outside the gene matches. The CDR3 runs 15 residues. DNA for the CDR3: TGCAGTGCTAGAGATCTAGCGGGAAGAGGAGAGACCCAGTACTTC. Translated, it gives CSARDLAGRGETQYF.

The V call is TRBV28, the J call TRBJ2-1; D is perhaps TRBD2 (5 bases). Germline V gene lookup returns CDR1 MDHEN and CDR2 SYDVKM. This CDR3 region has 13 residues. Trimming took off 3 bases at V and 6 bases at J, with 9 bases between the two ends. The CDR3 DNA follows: TGTGCCAGCAGTTTTAGCGTACTCAATGAGCAGTTCTTC. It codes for CASSFSVLNEQFF.

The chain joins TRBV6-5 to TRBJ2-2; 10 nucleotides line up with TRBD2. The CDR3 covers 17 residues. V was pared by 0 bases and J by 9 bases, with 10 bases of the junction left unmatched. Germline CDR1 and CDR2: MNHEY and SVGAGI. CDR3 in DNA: TGTGCCAGCAGTTACTCGATTAAGCGGGAGGGGCACCGGGAGCTGTTTTTT. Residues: CASSYSIKREGHRELFF.

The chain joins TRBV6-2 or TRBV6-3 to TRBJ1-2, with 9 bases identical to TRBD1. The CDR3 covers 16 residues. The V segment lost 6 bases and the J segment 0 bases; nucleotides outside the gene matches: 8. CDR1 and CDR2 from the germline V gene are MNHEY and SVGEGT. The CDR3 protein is CASRGGTGNSNYGYTF. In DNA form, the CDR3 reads TGTGCCAGCAGAGGAGGGACAGGGAACTCTAACTATGGCTACACCTTC.

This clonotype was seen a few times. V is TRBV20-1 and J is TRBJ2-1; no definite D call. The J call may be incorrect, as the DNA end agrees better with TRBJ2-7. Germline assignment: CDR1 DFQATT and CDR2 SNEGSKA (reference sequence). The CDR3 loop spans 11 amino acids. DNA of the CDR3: TGCAGTGCTAGAGCCACTGAGGTGCAGTACTTC. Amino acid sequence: CSARATEVQYF.

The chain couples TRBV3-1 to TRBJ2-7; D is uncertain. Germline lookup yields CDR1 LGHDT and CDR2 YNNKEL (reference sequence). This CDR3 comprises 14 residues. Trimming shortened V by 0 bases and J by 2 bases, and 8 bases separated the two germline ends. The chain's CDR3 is CASSQEKGTYEQYF. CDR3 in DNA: TGTGCCAGCAGCCAAGAGAAGGGAACCTACGAGCAGTACTTC.

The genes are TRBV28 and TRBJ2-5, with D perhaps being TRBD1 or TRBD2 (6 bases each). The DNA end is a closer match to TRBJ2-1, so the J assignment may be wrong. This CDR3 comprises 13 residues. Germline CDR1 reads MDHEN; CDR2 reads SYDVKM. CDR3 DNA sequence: TGTGCCAGCAGACCTCAGGGGAGGAATGAGCAGTTCTTC. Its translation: CASRPQGRNEQFF.

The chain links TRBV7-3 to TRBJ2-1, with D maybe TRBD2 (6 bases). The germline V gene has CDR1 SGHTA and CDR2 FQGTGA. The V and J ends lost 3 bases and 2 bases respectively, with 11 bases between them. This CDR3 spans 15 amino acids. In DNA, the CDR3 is TGTGCCAGCAGCTTTCCGGGAGAACCCTACAATGAGCAGTTCTTC. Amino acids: CASSFPGEPYNEQFF. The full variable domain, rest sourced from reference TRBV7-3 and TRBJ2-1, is GAGVSQTPSNKVTEKGKYVELRCDPISGHTALYWYRQSLGQGPEFLIYFQGTGAADDSGLPNDRFFAVRPEGSVSTLKIQRTERGDSAVYLCASSFPGEPYNEQFFGPGTRLTVL.

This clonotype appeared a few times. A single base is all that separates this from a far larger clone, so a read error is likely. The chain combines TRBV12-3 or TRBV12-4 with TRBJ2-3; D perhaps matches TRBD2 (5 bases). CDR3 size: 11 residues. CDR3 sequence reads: CTSSLEGTQYF. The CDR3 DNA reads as TGTACCAGCAGTCTCGAGGGTACGCAGTATTTT.

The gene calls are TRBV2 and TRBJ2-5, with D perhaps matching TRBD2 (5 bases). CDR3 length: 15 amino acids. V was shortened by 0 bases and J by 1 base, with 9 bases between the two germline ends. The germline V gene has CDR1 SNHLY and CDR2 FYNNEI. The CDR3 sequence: CASSEAPGLQETQYF. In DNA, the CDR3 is TGTGCCAGCAGTGAAGCGCCCGGACTCCAAGAGACCCAGTACTTC.

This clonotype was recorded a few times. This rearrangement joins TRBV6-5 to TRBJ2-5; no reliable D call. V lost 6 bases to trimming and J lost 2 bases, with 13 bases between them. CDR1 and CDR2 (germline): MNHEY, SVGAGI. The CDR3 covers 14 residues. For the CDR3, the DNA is TGTGCCAGCAGACAATTAGTGGGGCAAGAGACCCAGTACTTC. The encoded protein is CASRQLVGQETQYF.

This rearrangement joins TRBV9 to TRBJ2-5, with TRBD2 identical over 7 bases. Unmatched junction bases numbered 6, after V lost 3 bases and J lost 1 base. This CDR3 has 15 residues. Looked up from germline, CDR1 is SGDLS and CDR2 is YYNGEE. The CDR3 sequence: CASSAVTSVQETQYF. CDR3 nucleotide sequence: TGTGCCAGCAGCGCCGTTACTAGCGTCCAAGAGACCCAGTACTTC.